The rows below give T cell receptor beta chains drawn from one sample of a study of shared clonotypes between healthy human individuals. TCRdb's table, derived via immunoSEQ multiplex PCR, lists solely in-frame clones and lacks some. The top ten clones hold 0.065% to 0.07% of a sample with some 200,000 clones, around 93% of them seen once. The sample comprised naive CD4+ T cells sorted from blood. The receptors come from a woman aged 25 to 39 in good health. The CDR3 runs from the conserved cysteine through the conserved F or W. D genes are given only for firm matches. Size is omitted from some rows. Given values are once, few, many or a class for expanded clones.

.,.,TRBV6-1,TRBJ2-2,CASSGNRDTGELFF,TGTGCCAGCAGTGGTAACAGGGACACCGGGGAGCTGTTTTTT
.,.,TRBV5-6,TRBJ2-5,CASSTQRVALETQYF,TGTGCCAGCAGCACCCAGAGGGTGGCTCTCGAGACCCAGTACTTC
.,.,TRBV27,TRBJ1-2,CASSTPRFPLALHGYTF,TGTGCCAGCAGTACCCCCCGCTTTCCCTTAGCTCTGCATGGCTACACCTTC
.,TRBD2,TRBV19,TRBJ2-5,CASRTSGQETQYF,TGTGCCAGTAGAACTAGCGGCCAAGAGACCCAGTACTTC
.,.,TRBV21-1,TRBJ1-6,CASGGPGQFNSPLHF,TGTGCCAGCGGTGGACCGGGACAGTTTAATTCACCCCTCCACTTT
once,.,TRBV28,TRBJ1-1,CASSPPPAGMNTEAFF,TGTGCCAGCAGTCCCCCGCCCGCAGGAATGAACACTGAAGCTTTCTTT
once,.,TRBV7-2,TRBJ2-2,CASGRLAGTNTGELFF,TGTGCCAGCGGAAGGCTGGCGGGGACGAACACCGGGGAGCTGTTTTTT
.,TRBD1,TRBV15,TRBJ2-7,CATSRDPGQLPYEQYF,TGTGCCACCAGCAGAGATCCGGGACAGTTACCCTACGAGCAGTACTTC
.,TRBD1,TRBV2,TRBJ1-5,CASSDRAQDQPQHF,TGTGCCAGCAGCGACAGGGCCCAAGATCAGCCCCAGCATTTT
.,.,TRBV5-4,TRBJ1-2,CASSLVGGGYTF,TGTGCCAGCAGCTTGGTGGGAGGAGGCTACACCTTC
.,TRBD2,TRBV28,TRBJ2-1,CASSFRAGGGEQFF,TGTGCCAGCAGTTTCCGTGCGGGAGGCGGTGAGCAGTTCTTC
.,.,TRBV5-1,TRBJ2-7,CASSLLTPSVEQYF,TGCGCCAGCAGCTTGTTGACACCTTCCGTCGAGCAGTACTTC
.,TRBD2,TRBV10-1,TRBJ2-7,CASGRERYEQYF,TGCGCCAGCGGGCGGGAGCGGTACGAGCAGTACTTC
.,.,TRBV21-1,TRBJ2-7,CASSPMSTSTYEQYF,TGTGCCAGCAGCCCCATGTCGACTAGCACCTACGAGCAGTACTTC
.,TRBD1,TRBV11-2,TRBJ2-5,CASSFGGTGNLETQYF,TGTGCCAGCAGCTTCGGAGGGACAGGGAATTTGGAGACCCAGTACTTC
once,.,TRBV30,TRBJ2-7,CAHSRGGASLHEQYF,TGTGCCCATAGTAGGGGTGGAGCCAGCTTACACGAGCAGTACTTC
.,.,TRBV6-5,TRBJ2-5,CASRRLGAETQYF,TGTGCCAGCAGACGTCTTGGGGCAGAGACCCAGTACTTC
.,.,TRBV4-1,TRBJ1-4,CASGSGGGTNEKLFF,TGCGCCAGCGGCTCCGGCGGGGGCACTAATGAAAAACTGTTTTTT
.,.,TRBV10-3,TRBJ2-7,CATGPLNYEQYF,TGTGCCACCGGACCGCTGAACTACGAGCAGTACTTC
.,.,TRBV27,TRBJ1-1,CASSLLAKAGTEAFF,TGTGCCAGCAGTTTATTGGCCAAGGCGGGCACTGAAGCTTTCTTT
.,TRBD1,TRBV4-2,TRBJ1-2,CASSPMTGESYGYTF,TGTGCCAGCAGCCCGATGACAGGGGAATCGTATGGCTACACCTTC
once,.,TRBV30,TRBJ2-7,CAWSVTATYEQYF,TGTGCCTGGAGTGTAACGGCGACCTACGAGCAGTACTTC